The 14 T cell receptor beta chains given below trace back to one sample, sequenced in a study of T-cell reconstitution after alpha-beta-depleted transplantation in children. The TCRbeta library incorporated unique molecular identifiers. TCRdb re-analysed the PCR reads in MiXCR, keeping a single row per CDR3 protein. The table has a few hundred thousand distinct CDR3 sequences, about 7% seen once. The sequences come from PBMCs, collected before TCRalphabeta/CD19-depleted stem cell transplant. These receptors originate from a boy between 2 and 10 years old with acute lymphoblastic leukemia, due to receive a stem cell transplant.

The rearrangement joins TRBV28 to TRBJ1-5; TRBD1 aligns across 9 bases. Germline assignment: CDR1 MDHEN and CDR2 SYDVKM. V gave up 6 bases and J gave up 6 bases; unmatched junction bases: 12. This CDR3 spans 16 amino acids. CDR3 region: CASRPRDRASPQPQHF. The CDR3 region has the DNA TGTGCCAGCAGACCCCGGGACAGGGCGTCCCCTCAGCCCCAGCATTTT. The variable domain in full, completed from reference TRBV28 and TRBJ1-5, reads DVKVTQSSRYLVKRTGEKVFLECVQDMDHENMFWYRQDPGLGLRLIYFSYDVKMKEKGDIPEGYSVSREKKERFSLILESASTNQTSMYLCASRPRDRASPQPQHFGDGTRLSIL.

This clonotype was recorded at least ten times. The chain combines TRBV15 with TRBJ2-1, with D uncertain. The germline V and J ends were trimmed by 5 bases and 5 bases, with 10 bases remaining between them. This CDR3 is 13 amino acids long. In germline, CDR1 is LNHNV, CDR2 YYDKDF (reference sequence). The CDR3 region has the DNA TGTGCCACCAGCGGATCAAGAAACAATGAGCAGTTCTTC. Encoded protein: CATSGSRNNEQFF.

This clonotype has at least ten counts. CDR3 sequence (DNA): TGCGCCAGCAGCTTGGTAGGGGGGCGTCTTAATGAGCAGTTCTTC. Translated, it gives CASSLVGGRLNEQFF. V gene TRBV5-1 combines with J gene TRBJ2-1; D tentatively fits TRBD1 or TRBD2 (6 bases each). Trimming pared 0 bases from V and 7 bases from J, leaving 14 bases between. The CDR3 is 15 residues long. The V gene's germline CDR1 is SGHRS and CDR2 YFSETQ.

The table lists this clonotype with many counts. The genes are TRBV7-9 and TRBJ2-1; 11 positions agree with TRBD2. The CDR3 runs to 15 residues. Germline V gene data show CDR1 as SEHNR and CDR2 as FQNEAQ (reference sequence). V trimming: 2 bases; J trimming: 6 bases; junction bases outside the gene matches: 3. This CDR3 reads CASSLIAGGLNEQFF. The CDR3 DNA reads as TGTGCCAGCAGCTTAATAGCGGGGGGGCTCAATGAGCAGTTCTTC.

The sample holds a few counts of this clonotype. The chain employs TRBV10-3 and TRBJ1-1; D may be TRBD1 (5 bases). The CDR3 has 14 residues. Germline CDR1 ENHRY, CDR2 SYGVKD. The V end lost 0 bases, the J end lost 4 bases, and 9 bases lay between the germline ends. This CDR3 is CAISESGAATEAFF. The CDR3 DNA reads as TGTGCCATCAGTGAGTCAGGGGCGGCCACTGAAGCTTTCTTT.

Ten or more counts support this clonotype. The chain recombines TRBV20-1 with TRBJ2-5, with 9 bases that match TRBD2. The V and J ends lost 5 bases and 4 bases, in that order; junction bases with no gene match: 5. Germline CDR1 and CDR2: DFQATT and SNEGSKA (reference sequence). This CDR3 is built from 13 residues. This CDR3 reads CSARTLAGETQYF. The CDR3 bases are TGCAGTGCTCGCACACTAGCGGGAGAGACCCAGTACTTC.

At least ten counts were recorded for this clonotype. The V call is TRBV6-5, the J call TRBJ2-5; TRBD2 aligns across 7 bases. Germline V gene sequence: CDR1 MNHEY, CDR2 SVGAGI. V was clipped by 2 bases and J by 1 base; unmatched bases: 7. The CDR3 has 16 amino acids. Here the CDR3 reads CASSYGGGASQETQYF. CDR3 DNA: TGTGCCAGCAGTTACGGGGGGGGAGCTTCCCAAGAGACCCAGTACTTC.

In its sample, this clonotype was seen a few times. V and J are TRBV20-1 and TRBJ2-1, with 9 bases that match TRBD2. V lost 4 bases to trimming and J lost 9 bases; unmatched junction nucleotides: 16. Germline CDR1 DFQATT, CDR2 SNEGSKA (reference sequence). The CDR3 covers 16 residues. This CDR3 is CSATRTNSGRDGEQFF. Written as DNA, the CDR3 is TGCAGTGCTACACGAACCAATAGCGGGAGAGACGGTGAGCAGTTCTTC.

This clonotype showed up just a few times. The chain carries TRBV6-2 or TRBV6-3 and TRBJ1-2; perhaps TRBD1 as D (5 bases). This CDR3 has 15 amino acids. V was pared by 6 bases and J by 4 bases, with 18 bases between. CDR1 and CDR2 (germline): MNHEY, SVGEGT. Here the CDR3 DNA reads TGTGCCAGCAGCCTCCAGGGTGCCCGTCGCTATGGCTACACCTTC. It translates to CASSLQGARRYGYTF.

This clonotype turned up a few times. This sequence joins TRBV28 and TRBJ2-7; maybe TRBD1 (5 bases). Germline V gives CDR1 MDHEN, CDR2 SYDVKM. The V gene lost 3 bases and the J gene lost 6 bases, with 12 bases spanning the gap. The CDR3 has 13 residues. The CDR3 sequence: CASSLGRLGEQYF. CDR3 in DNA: TGTGCCAGCAGTTTGGGGCGGTTGGGCGAGCAGTACTTC.

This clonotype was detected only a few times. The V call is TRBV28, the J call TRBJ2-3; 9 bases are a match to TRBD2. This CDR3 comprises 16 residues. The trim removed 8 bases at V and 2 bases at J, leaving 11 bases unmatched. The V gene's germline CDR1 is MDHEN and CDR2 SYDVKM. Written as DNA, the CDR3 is TGTGCCAGCTCTGCTGCGGGACTAGCTAACACAGATACGCAGTATTTT. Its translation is CASSAAGLANTDTQYF. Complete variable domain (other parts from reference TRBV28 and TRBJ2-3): DVKVTQSSRYLVKRTGEKVFLECVQDMDHENMFWYRQDPGLGLRLIYFSYDVKMKEKGDIPEGYSVSREKKERFSLILESASTNQTSMYLCASSAAGLANTDTQYFGPGTRLTVL.

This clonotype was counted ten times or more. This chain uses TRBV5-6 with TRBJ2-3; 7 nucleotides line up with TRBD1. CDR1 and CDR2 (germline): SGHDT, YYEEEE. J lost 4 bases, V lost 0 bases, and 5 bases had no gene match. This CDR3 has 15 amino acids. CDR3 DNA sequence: TGTGCCAGCAGCTTGGGGACAGGTCGCCCAGATACGCAGTATTTT. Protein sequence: CASSLGTGRPDTQYF.

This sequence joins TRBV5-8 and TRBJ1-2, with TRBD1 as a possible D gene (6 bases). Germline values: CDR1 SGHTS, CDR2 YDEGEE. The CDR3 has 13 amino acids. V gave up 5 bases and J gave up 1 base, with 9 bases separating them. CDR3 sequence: CASRHRDNYGYTF. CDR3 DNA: TGTGCCAGCAGACACAGGGATAACTATGGCTACACCTTC.

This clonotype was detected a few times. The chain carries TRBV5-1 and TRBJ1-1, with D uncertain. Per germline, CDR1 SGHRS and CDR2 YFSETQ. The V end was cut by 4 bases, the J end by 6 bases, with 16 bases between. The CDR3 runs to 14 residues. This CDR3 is CASSPGLAISEAFF. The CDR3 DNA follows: TGCGCCAGCAGCCCGGGATTGGCGATCTCTGAAGCTTTCTTT.